Listed below are T cell receptor beta chains from one sample, sequenced in a study of CD8 T cells in ankylosing spondylitis. MiXCR, run by TCRdb on the 5' RACE reads, gives a single entry per CDR3 protein. The sample lists around 480,000 distinct CDR3 sequences, under 20% occurring once. Sequenced input: blood, either unsorted or a sorted T cell fraction (not recorded which). These receptors were collected from a male donor with ankylosing spondylitis. The CDR3 runs from the conserved cysteine through the conserved F or W. D genes are given only for firm matches. Size values are once, few and many counts, or a class for expanded clones, and some rows have none.

j_call v_call clone_size d_call cdr3_aa cdr3_nt
TRBJ1-4 TRBV20-1 few - CSALHWTQRNEKLFF TGCAGTGCCTTGCATTGGACGCAACGAAATGAAAAACTGTTTTTT
TRBJ1-3 TRBV15 once - CATSRDSGLSGNTIYF TGTGCCACCAGCAGAGATTCCGGGCTCTCTGGAAACACCATATATTTT
TRBJ2-3 TRBV3-1 few - CASSSPQQDFYSTDTQYF TGTGCCAGCAGCTCCCCCCAGCAGGACTTCTATAGCACAGATACGCAGTATTTT
TRBJ1-5 TRBV28 few - CASRAGQILGSQPQHF TGTGCCAGCAGAGCCGGACAAATCCTGGGGAGTCAGCCCCAGCATTTT
TRBJ2-7 TRBV5-1 few TRBD1 CASSLPKTGSYEQYF TGCGCCAGCAGCTTACCAAAGACAGGGAGCTACGAGCAGTACTTC
TRBJ1-6 TRBV5-5 few TRBD1 CASSLVVGTVSPLHF TGTGCCAGCAGCTTGGTGGTAGGGACAGTCTCACCCCTCCACTTT
TRBJ1-5 TRBV20-1 - TRBD1 CSAVNRGLGNQPQHF TGCAGTGCTGTAAACAGGGGGCTGGGCAATCAGCCCCAGCATTTT
TRBJ2-5 TRBV4-1 - - CASSQWLPETQYF TGCGCCAGCAGCCAATGGTTGCCAGAGACCCAGTACTTC
TRBJ1-2 TRBV27 few TRBD1 CASGERTGWNYGYTF TGTGCCAGCGGGGAAAGGACAGGGTGGAACTATGGCTACACCTTC
TRBJ2-3 TRBV7-9 few TRBD2 CASSLGASGGRDTQYF TGTGCCAGCAGCTTAGGTGCTAGCGGGGGCCGAGATACGCAGTATTTT
TRBJ2-2 TRBV20-1 few TRBD1 CSAIQGDGDTGELFF TGCAGTGCTATTCAGGGGGACGGGGACACCGGGGAGCTGTTTTTT
TRBJ2-2 TRBV7-9 - - CASSLTTGSGELFF TGTGCCAGCAGCTTAACCACAGGGTCCGGGGAGCTGTTTTTT
TRBJ1-2 TRBV7-2 - - CASALVGLQYGYTF TGTGCCAGCGCCCTTGTGGGTCTGCAATATGGCTACACCTTC
TRBJ1-1 TRBV12-3/TRBV12-4 few - CASSVFLAEAFF TGTGCCAGCTCGGTCTTCTTGGCTGAAGCTTTCTTT
TRBJ1-4 TRBV5-5 - TRBD1 CASRQGATNEKLFF TGTGCCAGCCGCCAGGGGGCAACTAATGAAAAACTGTTTTTT
TRBJ2-6 TRBV7-2 - TRBD2 CASSRTSGVGANVLTF TGTGCCAGCAGCCGGACTAGCGGGGTCGGGGCCAACGTCCTGACTTTC
TRBJ2-7 TRBV28 few TRBD2 CASSLFGSGRSYEQYF TGTGCCAGCAGTTTATTTGGTAGCGGGAGATCGTACGAGCAGTACTTC
TRBJ2-1 TRBV29-1 - - CSVGPTVAGNEQFF TGCAGCGTTGGCCCCACGGTGGCTGGCAATGAGCAGTTCTTC
TRBJ1-1 TRBV29-1 few TRBD1 CSVSETGGAFF TGCAGCGTCTCAGAAACAGGGGGGGCTTTCTTT
TRBJ1-1 TRBV30 - - CAWSGGAEAFF TGTGCCTGGAGTGGGGGGGCCGAAGCTTTCTTT
TRBJ1-5 TRBV15 - - CATAATNQPQHF TGTGCCACCGCAGCCACCAATCAGCCCCAGCATTTT
TRBJ1-2 TRBV7-2 - TRBD1 CASSPRGLSYGYTF TGTGCCAGCAGCCCCAGGGGGCTTAGCTATGGCTACACCTTC
TRBJ2-3 TRBV7-2 many - CASSLGPGWTDTQYF TGTGCCAGCAGCCTAGGTCCAGGGTGGACAGATACGCAGTATTTT
TRBJ2-7 TRBV2 few - CASVLRRLTYEQYF TGTGCCAGTGTTTTGAGGAGACTCACCTACGAGCAGTACTTC
TRBJ1-1 TRBV25-1 many - CASSARTLLNTEAFF TGTGCCAGCAGTGCCCGGACACTTTTAAACACTGAAGCTTTCTTT
TRBJ2-1 TRBV7-9 - - CASSLGLVNEQFF TGTGCCAGCAGCTTAGGGCTAGTCAATGAGCAGTTCTTC
TRBJ2-3 TRBV7-2 - - CASSSRQFSTDTQYF TGTGCCAGCAGCTCGAGACAGTTTAGCACAGATACGCAGTATTTT
TRBJ2-7 TRBV3-1 - TRBD2 CASSQPTSGRAIYEQYF TGTGCCAGCAGCCAACCAACTAGCGGGAGGGCGATCTACGAGCAGTACTTC
TRBJ2-7 TRBV6-1 few - CASNRRDTAYEQYF TGTGCCAGCAACCGTAGGGACACAGCCTACGAGCAGTACTTC
TRBJ1-1 TRBV10-3 few - CAISPGGRRDAEAFF TGTGCCATCAGCCCGGGGGGGAGGAGGGACGCTGAAGCTTTCTTT
TRBJ2-7 TRBV20-1 few - CSALRDWNYEQYF TGCAGCGCACTCCGGGATTGGAACTACGAGCAGTACTTC
TRBJ2-5 TRBV28 - TRBD2 CASSLWLAGGGTQYF TGTGCCAGCAGTTTATGGCTAGCGGGAGGGGGGACCCAGTACTTC
TRBJ1-5 TRBV20-1 many TRBD1 CSARSRQGGGQPQHF TGCAGTGCTAGATCCCGACAGGGAGGTGGACAGCCCCAGCATTTT
TRBJ1-1 TRBV25-1 few TRBD1 CASSEFKGANTEAFF TGTGCCAGCAGTGAATTCAAGGGGGCGAACACTGAAGCTTTCTTT
TRBJ1-5 TRBV24-1 many TRBD1 CATSEGGQGRQPQHF TGTGCCACCAGTGAAGGAGGACAGGGGCGTCAGCCCCAGCATTTT
TRBJ2-1 TRBV5-6 few - CASSLLRGAYNEQFF TGTGCCAGCAGCTTGTTAAGGGGGGCTTACAATGAGCAGTTCTTC
TRBJ1-6 TRBV20-1 - TRBD1 CSARNRGRDSPLHF TGCAGTGCTAGGAACAGGGGGCGGGATTCACCCCTCCACTTT
TRBJ2-2 TRBV10-2 - TRBD2 CATGGGSGYTGELFF TGCGCCACGGGGGGGGGGAGCGGCTACACCGGGGAGCTGTTTTTT
TRBJ2-2 TRBV6-5 - - CASSYSGLNTGELFF TGTGCCAGCAGTTACTCGGGACTTAACACCGGGGAGCTGTTTTTT
TRBJ1-1 TRBV5-1 few - CASRLDSRSNTEAFF TGCGCCAGCAGGCTAGACAGTAGGTCAAACACTGAAGCTTTCTTT
TRBJ2-7 TRBV12-3/TRBV12-4 - - CASRTLVRYEQYF TGTGCCAGCAGGACACTAGTTCGGTACGAGCAGTACTTC
TRBJ1-1 TRBV6-2/TRBV6-3 - - CASGERYTEAFF TGTGCCAGCGGGGAGAGGTACACTGAAGCTTTCTTT
TRBJ2-7 TRBV7-3 few - CASSRDAASYEQYF TGTGCCAGCAGCCGGGATGCGGCCTCCTACGAGCAGTACTTC
TRBJ1-1 TRBV19 - - CASSNEGNTEAFF TGTGCCAGTAGTAACGAGGGGAACACTGAAGCTTTCTTT
TRBJ2-7 TRBV11-1 - TRBD2 CASSFASGSVYEQYF TGTGCCAGCAGCTTTGCTAGCGGGAGTGTCTACGAGCAGTACTTC
TRBJ1-6 TRBV12-3/TRBV12-4 - - CAGRTVLGGITNSPLHF TGTGCCGGCAGAACCGTACTTGGCGGGATCACTAATTCACCCCTCCACTTT
TRBJ2-1 TRBV24-1 - TRBD1 CATSDWETGGWNEQFF TGTGCCACCAGTGATTGGGAGACAGGGGGATGGAATGAGCAGTTCTTC
TRBJ2-3 TRBV28 - TRBD1 CASRGQGGSDTQYF TGTGCCAGCAGGGGCCAAGGGGGCTCAGATACGCAGTATTTT
TRBJ2-1 TRBV25-1 few TRBD2 CASSVTSGGYNEQFF TGTGCCAGCAGTGTGACTAGCGGGGGGTACAATGAGCAGTTCTTC